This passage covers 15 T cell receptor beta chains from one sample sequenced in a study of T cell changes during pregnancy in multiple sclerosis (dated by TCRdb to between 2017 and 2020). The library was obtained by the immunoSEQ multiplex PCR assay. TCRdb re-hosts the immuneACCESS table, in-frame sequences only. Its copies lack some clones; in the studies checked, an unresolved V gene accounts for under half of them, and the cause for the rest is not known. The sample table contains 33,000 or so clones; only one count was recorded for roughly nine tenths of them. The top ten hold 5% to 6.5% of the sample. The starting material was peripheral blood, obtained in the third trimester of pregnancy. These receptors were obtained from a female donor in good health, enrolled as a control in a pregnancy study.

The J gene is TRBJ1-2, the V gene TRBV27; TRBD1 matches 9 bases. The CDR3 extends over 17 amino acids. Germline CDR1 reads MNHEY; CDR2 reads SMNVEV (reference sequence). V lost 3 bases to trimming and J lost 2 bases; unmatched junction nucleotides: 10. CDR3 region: CASSFFPGQGLNYGYTF. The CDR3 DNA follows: TGTGCCAGCAGTTTCTTCCCGGGACAGGGCCTAAACTATGGCTACACCTTC.

CDR3 DNA: TGTGCCAGCACCTCCTCTACTAGCGGAGTAACAGATACGCAGTATTTT. This translates into CASTSSTSGVTDTQYF. This chain joins TRBV5-4 and TRBJ2-3; 8 nucleotides match TRBD2. Germline CDR1 and CDR2: SGHNT and YYREEE (reference sequence). The CDR3 consists of 16 residues. J gave up 3 bases and V 6 bases, and 12 bases lay outside the gene matches.

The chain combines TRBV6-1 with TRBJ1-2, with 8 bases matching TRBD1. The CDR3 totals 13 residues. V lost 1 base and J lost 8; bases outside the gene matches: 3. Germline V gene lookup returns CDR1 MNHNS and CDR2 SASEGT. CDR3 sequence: CASSEEDREGYTF. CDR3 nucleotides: TGTGCCAGCAGTGAAGAGGACAGGGAGGGCTACACCTTC.

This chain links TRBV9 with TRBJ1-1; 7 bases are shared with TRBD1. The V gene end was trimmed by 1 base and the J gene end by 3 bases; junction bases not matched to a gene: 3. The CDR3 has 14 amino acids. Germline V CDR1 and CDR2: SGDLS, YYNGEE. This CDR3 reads CASSVTGTDTEAFF. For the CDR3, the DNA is TGTGCCAGCAGCGTAACCGGGACAGACACTGAAGCTTTCTTT.

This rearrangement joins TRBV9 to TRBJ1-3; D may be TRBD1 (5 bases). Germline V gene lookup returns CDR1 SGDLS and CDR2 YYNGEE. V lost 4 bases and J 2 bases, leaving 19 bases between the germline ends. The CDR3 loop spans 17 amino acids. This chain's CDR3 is CASSPLRMGTAGNTIYF. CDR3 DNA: TGTGCCAGCAGCCCTCTTAGAATGGGGACTGCTGGAAACACCATATATTTT.

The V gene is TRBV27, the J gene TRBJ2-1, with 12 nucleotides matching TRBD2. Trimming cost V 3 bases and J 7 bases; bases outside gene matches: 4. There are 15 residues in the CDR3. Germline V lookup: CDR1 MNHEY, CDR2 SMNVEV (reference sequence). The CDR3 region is CASSFWGLAGNEQFF. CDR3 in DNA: TGTGCCAGCAGTTTTTGGGGACTAGCGGGTAATGAGCAGTTCTTC.

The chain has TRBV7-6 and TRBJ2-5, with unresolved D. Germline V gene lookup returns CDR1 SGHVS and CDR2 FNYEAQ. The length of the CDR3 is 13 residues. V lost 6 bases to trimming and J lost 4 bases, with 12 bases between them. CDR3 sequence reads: CASRPPGLETQYF. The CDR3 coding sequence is TGTGCCAGCAGACCCCCCGGGTTAGAGACCCAGTACTTC. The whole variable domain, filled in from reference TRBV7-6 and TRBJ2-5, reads GAGVSQSPRYKVTKRGQDVALRCDPISGHVSLYWYRQALGQGPEFLTYFNYEAQQDKSGLPNDRFSAERPEGSISTLTIQRTEQRDSAMYRCASRPPGLETQYFGPGTRLLVL.

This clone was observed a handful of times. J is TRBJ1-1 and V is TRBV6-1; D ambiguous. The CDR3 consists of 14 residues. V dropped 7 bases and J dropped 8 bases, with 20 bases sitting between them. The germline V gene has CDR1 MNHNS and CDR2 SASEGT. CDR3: CASIFDMGLREAFF. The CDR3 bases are TGTGCCAGCATTTTCGACATGGGCCTTAGGGAAGCTTTCTTT.

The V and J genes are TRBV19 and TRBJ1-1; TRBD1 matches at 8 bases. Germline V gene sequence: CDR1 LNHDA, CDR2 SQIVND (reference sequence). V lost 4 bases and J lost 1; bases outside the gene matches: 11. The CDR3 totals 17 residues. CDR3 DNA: TGTGCCAGTAGTACCACAGGGGGAATCTGGGGGAACACTGAAGCTTTCTTT. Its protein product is CASSTTGGIWGNTEAFF.

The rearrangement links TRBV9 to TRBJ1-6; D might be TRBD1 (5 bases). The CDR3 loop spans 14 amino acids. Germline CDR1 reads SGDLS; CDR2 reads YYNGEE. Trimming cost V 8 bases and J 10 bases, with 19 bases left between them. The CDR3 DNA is TGTGCCAGTGACAGTACTGGGCAGGGCTCACCCCTCCACTTT. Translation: CASDSTGQGSPLHF.

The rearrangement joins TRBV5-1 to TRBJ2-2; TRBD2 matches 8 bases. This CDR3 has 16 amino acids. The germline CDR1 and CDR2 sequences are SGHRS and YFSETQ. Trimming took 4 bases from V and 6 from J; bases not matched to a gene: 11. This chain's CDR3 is CASSPGRAGVPGELFF. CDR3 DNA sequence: TGCGCCAGCAGCCCCGGTCGAGCGGGAGTTCCCGGGGAGCTGTTTTTT.

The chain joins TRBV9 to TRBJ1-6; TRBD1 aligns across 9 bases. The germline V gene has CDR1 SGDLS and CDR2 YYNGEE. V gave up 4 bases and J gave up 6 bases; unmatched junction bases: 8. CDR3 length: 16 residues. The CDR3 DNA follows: TGTGCCAGCAGCCGGGACAGGGAGCAGTTTAATTCACCCCTCCACTTT. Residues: CASSRDREQFNSPLHF.

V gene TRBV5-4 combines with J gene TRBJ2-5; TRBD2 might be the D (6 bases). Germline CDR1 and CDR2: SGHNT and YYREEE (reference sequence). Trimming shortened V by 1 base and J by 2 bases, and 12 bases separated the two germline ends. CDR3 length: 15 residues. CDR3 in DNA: TGTGCCAGCAGCTTGTTTGGACTAACACAAGAGACCCAGTACTTC. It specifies CASSLFGLTQETQYF.

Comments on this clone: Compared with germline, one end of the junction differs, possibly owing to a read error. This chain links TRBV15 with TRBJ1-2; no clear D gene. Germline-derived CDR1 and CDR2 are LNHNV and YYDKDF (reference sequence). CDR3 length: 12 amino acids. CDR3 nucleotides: TGTGCCACCAGCAGAGATCAGCGGGGTTCAATCTTC. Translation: CATSRDQRGSIF.

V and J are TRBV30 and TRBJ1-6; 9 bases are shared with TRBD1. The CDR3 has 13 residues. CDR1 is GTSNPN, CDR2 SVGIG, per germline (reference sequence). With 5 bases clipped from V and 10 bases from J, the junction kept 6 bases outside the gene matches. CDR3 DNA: TGTGCCTGGTCGGACAGGGGTGAATCACCCCTCCACTTT. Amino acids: CAWSDRGESPLHF.